Shown below are 20 T cell receptor beta chains from a single sample sequenced in a study of tumor-infiltrating lymphocytes in localized non-small cell lung cancer. Sequenced by immunoSEQ multiplex PCR; TCRdb stores in-frame clones only, minus some. The table includes about 15,000 clones, about four fifths detected once. The sequenced sample consisted of lung tumor tissue. The receptors stem from a human donor with non-small cell lung cancer.

The rearrangement joins TRBV9 to TRBJ2-7; TRBD1 or TRBD2 may be the D gene (5 bases each). CDR1 and CDR2 (germline): SGDLS, YYNGEE. V lost 0 bases and J 7 bases, leaving 11 bases between the germline ends. This CDR3 comprises 13 residues. Here the CDR3 reads CASSVAGGGEQYF. The CDR3 DNA is TGTGCCAGCAGCGTAGCTGGTGGGGGTGAGCAGTACTTC.

This chain uses TRBV29-1 with TRBJ2-6, with a possible D match to TRBD2 (5 bases). Trimming stripped 7 bases from V and 3 bases from J, with 10 bases between. Looked up from germline, CDR1 is SQVTM and CDR2 is ANQGSEA. This CDR3 region has 13 residues. The CDR3 spells CSARRSGANVLTF. The DNA for the CDR3 is TGCAGCGCGAGGAGGAGTGGGGCCAACGTCCTGACTTTC.

V is TRBV29-1 and J is TRBJ2-7; 8 nucleotides line up with TRBD1. The germline CDR1 and CDR2 sequences are SQVTM and ANQGSEA. The CDR3 has 12 amino acids. The V gene end was trimmed by 6 bases and the J gene end by 2 bases; junction bases not matched to a gene: 3. The CDR3 is CSVVDRAYEQYF. CDR3 nucleotide sequence: TGCAGCGTCGTGGACAGGGCCTACGAGCAGTACTTC.

This clone qualifies as medium-sized. The rearrangement uses TRBV5-1 and TRBJ1-1; perhaps TRBD1 as D (6 bases). Per germline, CDR1 SGHRS and CDR2 YFSETQ. Trimming removed 5 bases at V and 1 base at J, with 15 bases between. This CDR3 is built from 15 residues. CDR3 in amino acids: CASRAPGQRNTEAFF. The CDR3 DNA follows: TGCGCCAGCAGGGCCCCGGGACAAAGGAACACTGAAGCTTTCTTT. Filled out from reference TRBV5-1 and TRBJ1-1, the complete variable domain reads KAGVTQTPRYLIKTRGQQVTLSCSPISGHRSVSWYQQTPGQGLQFLFEYFSETQRNKGNFPGRFSGRQFSNSRSEMNVSTLELGDSALYLCASRAPGQRNTEAFFGQGTRLTVV.

The CDR3 region has the DNA TGTGCCAGCAGCTTAAATATGGCGGGAGGGAGCTCTGGGGCCAACGTCCTGACTTTC. This translates into CASSLNMAGGSSGANVLTF. The V and J genes are TRBV7-3 and TRBJ2-6; 9 bases map to TRBD2. Germline V gives CDR1 SGHTA, CDR2 FQGTGA. The CDR3 sequence is 19 residues long. V lost 1 base to trimming and J lost 0 bases; unmatched junction nucleotides: 7.

A few counts support this clone. This chain joins TRBV6-5 and TRBJ1-2, with 7 bases aligning to TRBD1. The CDR3 is 13 amino acids. Trimming cost V 2 bases and J 3 bases; bases outside gene matches: 0. CDR1 is MNHEY, CDR2 SVGAGI, per germline. In DNA form, the CDR3 reads TGTGCCAGCAGTTACACAGGGGACTATGGCTACACCTTC. It encodes CASSYTGDYGYTF.

The V and J genes are TRBV4-1 and TRBJ2-1, with TRBD2 matching over 11 bases. CDR1 is MGHRA, CDR2 YSYEKL, per germline. CDR3 length equals 19 residues. V lost 3 bases to trimming and J lost 0 bases; unmatched junction nucleotides: 10. CDR3 DNA sequence: TGCGCCAGCAGCCAGCCCCCGCCTAGCGGGAGGAGCTCCTACAATGAGCAGTTCTTC. Protein product: CASSQPPPSGRSSYNEQFF.

The chain joins TRBV27 to TRBJ2-7; TRBD1 aligns across 11 bases. The V gene end was trimmed by 4 bases and the J gene end by 3 bases; junction bases not matched to a gene: 5. The CDR3 is 15 amino acids. Germline CDR1 is MNHEY and CDR2 is SMNVEV (reference sequence). The DNA of the CDR3 is TGTGCCAGCAGTTCTAAGGACAGGGGGCTCTACGAGCAGTACTTC. Amino acid sequence: CASSSKDRGLYEQYF.

The chain employs TRBV4-2 and TRBJ2-3; 9 nucleotides agree with TRBD1. CDR3 length: 16 residues. Per germline, CDR1 LGHNA and CDR2 YNFKEQ. V was clipped by 0 bases and J by 7 bases; unmatched bases: 8. The CDR3 DNA sequence: TGTGCCAGCAGCCAAGATTTCGGGACAGGGTTAAATACGCAGTATTTT. Its protein product is CASSQDFGTGLNTQYF.

This sequence joins TRBV10-1 and TRBJ2-6; D uncertain. The germline gives CDR1 WNHNN, CDR2 SYGVQD (reference sequence). There are 15 residues in the CDR3. V gave up 2 bases and J gave up 0 bases, with 5 bases separating them. CDR3 region: CASSEDNSGANVLTF. In nucleotides, the CDR3 is TGCGCCAGCAGTGAGGACAACTCTGGGGCCAACGTCCTGACTTTC.

The chain uses TRBV7-9 and TRBJ2-7; TRBD2 agrees at 8 bases. The CDR3 contains 13 residues. After removal of 5 bases from V and 4 bases from J, the junction contained 4 bases not matched to a gene. Per germline, CDR1 SEHNR and CDR2 FQNEAQ (reference sequence). CDR3 residues: CASSDGLAYEQYF. The CDR3, as DNA: TGTGCCAGCAGCGACGGACTAGCTTACGAGCAGTACTTC.

This chain joins TRBV19 and TRBJ1-1; the match to TRBD1 covers 8 bases. Germline trimming cut 1 base from V and 0 bases from J; bases unmatched to any gene: 7. Germline assignment: CDR1 LNHDA and CDR2 SQIVND (reference sequence). CDR3 length: 17 amino acids. The CDR3: CASSIAGTGRMNTEAFF. The CDR3 DNA reads as TGTGCCAGTAGTATAGCGGGGACAGGCCGCATGAACACTGAAGCTTTCTTT.

The chain recombines TRBV5-5 with TRBJ2-7, with D maybe TRBD1 (5 bases). V lost 2 bases and J lost 3, with 9 bases in between. Looked up from germline, CDR1 is SGHKS and CDR2 is YYEKEE (reference sequence). This CDR3 has 13 amino acids. In DNA form, the CDR3 reads TGTGCCAGCAGCTTCGACAGAAACTACGAGCAGTACTTC. It codes for CASSFDRNYEQYF. Variable domain in full (rest from reference TRBV5-5 and TRBJ2-7): DAGVTQSPTHLIKTRGQQVTLRCSPISGHKSVSWYQQVLGQGPQFIFQYYEKEERGRGNFPDRFSARQFPNYSSELNVNALLLGDSALYLCASSFDRNYEQYFGPGTRLTVT.

The gene calls are TRBV7-9 and TRBJ1-4, with TRBD1 as a possible D gene (5 bases). This CDR3 region has 15 residues. CDR1 is SEHNR, CDR2 FQNEAQ, per germline (reference sequence). The V and J ends lost 1 base and 2 bases respectively, with 8 bases between them. The CDR3 loop reads CASSLGAGTNEKLFF. The DNA for the CDR3 is TGTGCCAGCAGCTTAGGCGCAGGGACTAATGAAAAACTGTTTTTT.

This clone was seen a single time. The chain combines TRBV5-4 with TRBJ1-2; D may be TRBD1 (5 bases). CDR3 length: 13 amino acids. Trimming stripped 2 bases from V and 2 bases from J, with 7 bases between. CDR1 and CDR2 (germline): SGHNT, YYREEE (reference sequence). This chain's CDR3 is CASSFRQNYGYTF. The CDR3 nucleotides are TGTGCCAGCAGCTTCAGACAGAACTATGGCTACACCTTC.

The rearrangement joins TRBV6-4 to TRBJ2-3; the match to TRBD2 covers 7 bases. The germline CDR1 and CDR2 sequences are MRHNA and SNTAGT. The CDR3 is 15 amino acids. V was clipped by 0 bases and J by 6 bases; unmatched bases: 6. The CDR3 reads CASSDSVAGADTQYF. Here the CDR3 DNA reads TGTGCCAGCAGTGACTCAGTTGCGGGAGCGGATACGCAGTATTTT.

The chain carries TRBV7-9 and TRBJ2-7; D not resolved. CDR3 size: 12 residues. Germline loops: CDR1 SEHNR, CDR2 FQNEAQ (reference sequence). The V and J ends lost 4 bases and 3 bases respectively, with 7 bases between them. The CDR3 here is CASSSDNYEQYF. Written as DNA, the CDR3 is TGTGCCAGCAGCTCAGATAACTACGAGCAGTACTTC. The whole variable domain, remainder taken from reference TRBV7-9 and TRBJ2-7, is DTGVSQNPRHKITKRGQNVTFRCDPISEHNRLYWYRQTLGQGPEFLTYFQNEAQLEKSRLLSDRFSAERPKGSFSTLEIQRTEQGDSAMYLCASSSDNYEQYFGPGTRLTVT.

V usage is TRBV9 and J usage is TRBJ2-1, with D uncertain. Per germline, CDR1 SGDLS and CDR2 YYNGEE. V was cut by 3 bases and J by 5 bases, with 9 bases left in between. This CDR3 is built from 13 residues. The CDR3 nucleotides read TGTGCCAGCAGCGGCCGAGCTGACAATGAGCAGTTCTTC. Residues: CASSGRADNEQFF.

This chain uses TRBV6-1 with TRBJ1-2; 8 bases fit TRBD1. Germline V gene data show CDR1 as MNHNS and CDR2 as SASEGT. This CDR3 has 14 amino acids. J was trimmed by 0 bases and V by 4 bases; bases with no gene match: 1. CDR3 bases: TGTGCCAGCAGTGCACAGGGGGCTAACTATGGCTACACCTTC. Amino acids: CASSAQGANYGYTF.

This chain joins TRBV11-3 and TRBJ2-5; D might be TRBD1 (5 bases). Germline CDR1 and CDR2: SGHNT and YENEEA. V was pared by 4 bases and J by 0 bases, with 6 bases between. CDR3 size: 13 residues. The CDR3 reads CASSYRYQETQYF. The CDR3 DNA reads TGTGCCAGCAGCTACAGGTACCAAGAGACCCAGTACTTC.